These T cell receptor beta chains were read from a single sample in a study of technical replicates of blood from several donors. Clones were read by immunoSEQ multiplex PCR, and TCRdb kept only the in-frame ones, dropping some. The sample has around 77,000 clones; about nine tenths are singletons. Sequenced sample: T cells isolated from PBMCs. Source of these receptors: a human donor in good health. The CDR3 runs from the conserved cysteine through the conserved F or W. A D gene is named only where the DNA matches it firmly. Only some rows state a clone size, as once, few, many or a class for expanded clones.

J gene: TRBJ2-1
V gene: TRBV9
clone size: few
D gene: TRBD2
CDR3 DNA: TGTGCCAGCAGCGTGTCATCGGGGGGGTTCTACAATGAGCAGTTCTTC
CDR3 protein: CASSVSSGGFYNEQFF

J gene: TRBJ2-3
V gene: TRBV7-9
clone size: .
D gene: .
CDR3 DNA: TGTGCCAGCAGCCAGGCCATGGATACGCAGTATTTT
CDR3 protein: CASSQAMDTQYF

J gene: TRBJ1-2
V gene: TRBV2
clone size: .
D gene: .
CDR3 DNA: TGTGCCAGCAGTGAACCTTCCTATGGCTACACCTTC
CDR3 protein: CASSEPSYGYTF

J gene: TRBJ1-2
V gene: TRBV4-3
clone size: .
D gene: .
CDR3 DNA: TGCGCCAGCAGCCAATATAAGGGGAATGGCTACACCTTC
CDR3 protein: CASSQYKGNGYTF

J gene: TRBJ2-1
V gene: TRBV9
clone size: .
D gene: .
CDR3 DNA: TGTGCCAGCAGCGTAGCACAGGGAGTATTATATGAGCAGTTCTTC
CDR3 protein: CASSVAQGVLYEQFF

J gene: TRBJ2-7
V gene: TRBV28
clone size: .
D gene: .
CDR3 DNA: TGTGCCAGCAGTTTAGCTATCGAGCAGTACTTC
CDR3 protein: CASSLAIEQYF

J gene: TRBJ1-4
V gene: TRBV15
clone size: .
D gene: .
CDR3 DNA: TGTGCCACCAGCAGACTCCGGGGGGTAAATGAAAAACTGTTTTTT
CDR3 protein: CATSRLRGVNEKLFF

J gene: TRBJ1-2
V gene: TRBV28
clone size: .
D gene: .
CDR3 DNA: TGTGCCAGCAGTTCCCTCAGTTATGGCTACACCTTC
CDR3 protein: CASSSLSYGYTF

J gene: TRBJ1-2
V gene: TRBV19
clone size: .
D gene: TRBD1
CDR3 DNA: TGTGCCAGTATCGGCCCGCGGGACAGGGACTATGGCTACACCTTC
CDR3 protein: CASIGPRDRDYGYTF

J gene: TRBJ2-7
V gene: TRBV2
clone size: .
D gene: TRBD2
CDR3 DNA: TGTGCCCACGGGGGGTACGGACTTACCCGTTACGAGCAGTACTTC
CDR3 protein: CAHGGYGLTRYEQYF

J gene: TRBJ1-5
V gene: TRBV30
clone size: .
D gene: .
CDR3 DNA: TGTGCCTGGAGTGTTCAGGGTCGGAACAATCAGCCCCAGCATTTT
CDR3 protein: CAWSVQGRNNQPQHF

J gene: TRBJ1-4
V gene: TRBV5-1
clone size: .
D gene: TRBD1
CDR3 DNA: TGCGCCAGCAGCCCGGGACAGCCTAATGAAAAACTGTTTTTT
CDR3 protein: CASSPGQPNEKLFF

J gene: TRBJ2-1
V gene: TRBV29-1
clone size: .
D gene: TRBD1
CDR3 DNA: TGCAGCGTGCCTGACAGGGGACCCTACAATGAGCAGTTCTTC
CDR3 protein: CSVPDRGPYNEQFF

J gene: TRBJ2-1
V gene: TRBV29-1
clone size: .
D gene: .
CDR3 DNA: TGCAGCGTTGTCTTGGACTCCCGAATCAATGAGCAGTTCTTC
CDR3 protein: CSVVLDSRINEQFF

J gene: TRBJ2-5
V gene: TRBV19
clone size: .
D gene: .
CDR3 DNA: TGTGCCAGTAGTATAGGGTGGCAGGGCCCTGGTGAGACCCAGTACTTC
CDR3 protein: CASSIGWQGPGETQYF

J gene: TRBJ1-1
V gene: TRBV5-1
clone size: .
D gene: TRBD1
CDR3 DNA: TGCGCCAGCAGCTTCCCGGACAGGGACGACACTGAAGCTTTCTTT
CDR3 protein: CASSFPDRDDTEAFF

J gene: TRBJ1-1
V gene: TRBV19
clone size: once
D gene: .
CDR3 DNA: TGTGCCAGTAGCCTATCTCCGGCAGGGCCCAACACTGAAGCTTTCTTT
CDR3 protein: CASSLSPAGPNTEAFF

J gene: TRBJ1-1
V gene: TRBV5-8
clone size: once
D gene: .
CDR3 DNA: TGTGCCAGCAGCTTGACAGGGAACACTGAAGCTTTCTTT
CDR3 protein: CASSLTGNTEAFF

J gene: TRBJ2-2
V gene: TRBV27
clone size: .
D gene: .
CDR3 DNA: TGTGCCAGCAGTTTATATAGCGCGAACACCGGGGAGCTGTTTTTT
CDR3 protein: CASSLYSANTGELFF

J gene: TRBJ2-3
V gene: TRBV4-2
clone size: .
D gene: .
CDR3 DNA: TGTGCCAGCAGCCAAGATCAAGGAGAATTTACAGATACGCAGTATTTT
CDR3 protein: CASSQDQGEFTDTQYF

J gene: TRBJ1-1
V gene: TRBV9
clone size: .
D gene: .
CDR3 DNA: TGTGCCAGCAGCGTAGGGGGGGTGGGGAACACTGAAGCTTTCTTT
CDR3 protein: CASSVGGVGNTEAFF

J gene: TRBJ1-1
V gene: TRBV28
clone size: .
D gene: .
CDR3 DNA: TGTGCCAGCAGTTTAAGCACGGGGGGCACTGAAGCTTTCTTT
CDR3 protein: CASSLSTGGTEAFF

J gene: TRBJ2-1
V gene: TRBV7-2
clone size: .
D gene: TRBD1
CDR3 DNA: TGTGCCAGCAGCTTAGAGACAGGGGGGTACAATGAGCAGTTCTTC
CDR3 protein: CASSLETGGYNEQFF

J gene: TRBJ2-3
V gene: TRBV7-9
clone size: .
D gene: TRBD1
CDR3 DNA: TGTGCCAGCAGCGTGACAGGGGCCACAGATACGCAGTATTTT
CDR3 protein: CASSVTGATDTQYF

J gene: TRBJ2-2
V gene: TRBV7-9
clone size: .
D gene: .
CDR3 DNA: TGTGCCAGCAGCTTAGATTCGGCGGAGGCGAACACCGGGGAGCTGTTTTTT
CDR3 protein: CASSLDSAEANTGELFF

J gene: TRBJ2-2
V gene: TRBV30
clone size: .
D gene: .
CDR3 DNA: TGTGCCCACCCCAGGGCGGCGAACACCGGGGAGCTGTTTTTT
CDR3 protein: CAHPRAANTGELFF

J gene: TRBJ2-3
V gene: TRBV15
clone size: once
D gene: .
CDR3 DNA: TGTGCCACCAGAGGCACCCGGAGGGCCTCTAGCACAGATACGCAGTATTTT
CDR3 protein: CATRGTRRASSTDTQYF

J gene: TRBJ2-5
V gene: TRBV28
clone size: .
D gene: TRBD2
CDR3 DNA: TGTGCCAGCAGTTTGGGACTAGCGGGAGATTTGGAGACCCAGTACTTC
CDR3 protein: CASSLGLAGDLETQYF

J gene: TRBJ2-3
V gene: TRBV19
clone size: once
D gene: TRBD2
CDR3 DNA: TGTGCCAGTACAGGGGCGGGAGGAGGAGATACGCAGTATTTT
CDR3 protein: CASTGAGGGDTQYF

J gene: TRBJ2-2
V gene: TRBV11-2
clone size: .
D gene: .
CDR3 DNA: TGTGCCAGCAGCTTGGCAGGAAGAGTAACCGGGGAGCTGTTTTTT
CDR3 protein: CASSLAGRVTGELFF

J gene: TRBJ2-3
V gene: TRBV27
clone size: .
D gene: .
CDR3 DNA: TGTGCCAGCAGTTTATCCCCGGGAGTCTCAGATACGCAGTATTTT
CDR3 protein: CASSLSPGVSDTQYF

J gene: TRBJ2-3
V gene: TRBV2
clone size: .
D gene: TRBD2
CDR3 DNA: TGTGCCAGCAGTGATCCTAGCGGGATAGGTGGAGATTTCACAGATACGCAGTATTTT
CDR3 protein: CASSDPSGIGGDFTDTQYF

J gene: TRBJ2-1
V gene: TRBV7-2
clone size: few
D gene: TRBD1
CDR3 DNA: TGTGCCAGCAGCTTGATTTGGATACAACAGGGGAATGAGCAGTTCTTC
CDR3 protein: CASSLIWIQQGNEQFF

J gene: TRBJ2-7
V gene: TRBV7-7
clone size: .
D gene: TRBD1
CDR3 DNA: TGTGCTAGCAGCCCGGGACAGGGTAACGAGCAGTACTTC
CDR3 protein: CASSPGQGNEQYF

J gene: TRBJ1-3
V gene: TRBV4-3
clone size: .
D gene: TRBD1
CDR3 DNA: TGCGCCAGCAGCCAAGTCGACAGGGACGGAAACACCATATATTTT
CDR3 protein: CASSQVDRDGNTIYF

J gene: TRBJ1-5
V gene: TRBV6-1
clone size: .
D gene: .
CDR3 DNA: TGTGCCAGCAGTGTGCTGCAGGGCGGCAATCAGCCCCAGCATTTT
CDR3 protein: CASSVLQGGNQPQHF

J gene: TRBJ2-1
V gene: TRBV6-4
clone size: .
D gene: .
CDR3 DNA: TGTGCCAGCAGAGATGATATAGCGGAACCCACCCCGGATGAGCAGTTCTTC
CDR3 protein: CASRDDIAEPTPDEQFF

J gene: TRBJ2-1
V gene: TRBV6-4
clone size: .
D gene: TRBD2
CDR3 DNA: TGTGCCAGCAGTGAGAGCGGGAGTATCGATGAGCAGTTCTTC
CDR3 protein: CASSESGSIDEQFF

J gene: TRBJ2-2
V gene: TRBV5-1
clone size: .
D gene: TRBD2
CDR3 DNA: TGCGCCAGCAGCCTTGGCGGGAGTCAAACCGGGGAGCTGTTTTTT
CDR3 protein: CASSLGGSQTGELFF

J gene: TRBJ1-2
V gene: TRBV27
clone size: .
D gene: .
CDR3 DNA: TGTGCCAGCAGGGGGGGTCGAACGGACTATGGCTACACCTTC
CDR3 protein: CASRGGRTDYGYTF

J gene: TRBJ2-1
V gene: TRBV7-6
clone size: .
D gene: .
CDR3 DNA: TGTGCCAGCAGCTTATCTGACAATGAGCAGTTCTTC
CDR3 protein: CASSLSDNEQFF

J gene: TRBJ1-2
V gene: TRBV27
clone size: .
D gene: .
CDR3 DNA: TGTGCCAGCAGGAAGGACAGTAACTATGGCTACACCTTC
CDR3 protein: CASRKDSNYGYTF

J gene: TRBJ1-1
V gene: TRBV2
clone size: few
D gene: .
CDR3 DNA: TGTGCCAGCAGACCCTCCGGGGTTTGGTACTTGAACACTGAAGCTTTCTTT
CDR3 protein: CASRPSGVWYLNTEAFF

J gene: TRBJ2-7
V gene: TRBV18
clone size: once
D gene: .
CDR3 DNA: TGTGCCAGCACCCTAAGCGGGCAAGCCTACGAGCAGTACTTC
CDR3 protein: CASTLSGQAYEQYF

J gene: TRBJ2-5
V gene: TRBV7-2
clone size: .
D gene: .
CDR3 DNA: TGTGCCAGCAGCTTGGGGAGGTTTGGGGGAGAGACCCAGTACTTC
CDR3 protein: CASSLGRFGGETQYF

J gene: TRBJ2-7
V gene: TRBV6-6
clone size: .
D gene: .
CDR3 DNA: TGTGCCAGCAGTTACTCCGGGGGTTCCTACGAGCAGTACTTC
CDR3 protein: CASSYSGGSYEQYF

J gene: TRBJ1-3
V gene: TRBV7-9
clone size: .
D gene: .
CDR3 DNA: TGTGCCAGCAGCTTAGATCGGGGCACCATATATTTT
CDR3 protein: CASSLDRGTIYF

J gene: TRBJ2-1
V gene: TRBV15
clone size: .
D gene: TRBD2
CDR3 DNA: TGTGCCACCAGCAGAGACGGACTAGCGGAATCCCATGAGCAGTTCTTC
CDR3 protein: CATSRDGLAESHEQFF